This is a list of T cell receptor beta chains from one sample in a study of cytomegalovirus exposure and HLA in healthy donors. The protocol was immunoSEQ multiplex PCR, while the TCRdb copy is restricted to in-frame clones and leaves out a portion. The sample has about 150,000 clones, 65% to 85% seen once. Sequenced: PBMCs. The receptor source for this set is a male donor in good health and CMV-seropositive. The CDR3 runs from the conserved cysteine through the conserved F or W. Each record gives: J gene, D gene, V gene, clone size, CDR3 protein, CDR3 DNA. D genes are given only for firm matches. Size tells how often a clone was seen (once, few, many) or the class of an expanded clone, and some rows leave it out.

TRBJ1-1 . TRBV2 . CASSEVSQRGEAFF TGTGCCAGCAGTGAAGTTTCCCAACGGGGTGAAGCTTTCTTT
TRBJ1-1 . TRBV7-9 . CASSLQEYTEAFF TGTGCCAGCAGCTTACAGGAATACACTGAAGCTTTCTTT
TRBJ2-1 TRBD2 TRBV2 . CASSDWLADYNEQFF TGTGCCAGCAGTGACTGGCTAGCGGATTACAATGAGCAGTTCTTC
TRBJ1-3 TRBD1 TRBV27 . CASSRGPGNTIYF TGTGCCAGCAGTAGGGGGCCTGGAAACACCATATATTTT
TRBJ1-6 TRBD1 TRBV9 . CASSDGAGGSPLHF TGTGCCAGCAGCGATGGAGCAGGGGGTTCACCCCTCCACTTT
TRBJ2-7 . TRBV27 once CASSLNPGDEQYF TGTGCCAGCAGTTTAAATCCGGGGGACGAGCAGTACTTC
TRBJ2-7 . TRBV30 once CAWSLGSAAYEQYF TGTGCCTGGAGTTTAGGCAGCGCAGCCTACGAGCAGTACTTC
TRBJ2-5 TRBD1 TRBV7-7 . CASSYRGQSETQYF TGTGCTAGCAGTTACAGGGGTCAATCGGAGACCCAGTACTTC
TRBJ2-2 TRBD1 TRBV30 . CAWSFTGTGQGGF TGTGCCTGGAGTTTTACCGGGACAGGGCAAGGTGGTTTT
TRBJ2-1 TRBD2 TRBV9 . CASSVSLGLAGEGNEQFF TGTGCCAGCAGCGTTTCCCTAGGACTAGCGGGAGAAGGCAATGAGCAGTTCTTC
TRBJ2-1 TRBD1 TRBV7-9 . CASSRLRTGGRNEQFF TGTGCCAGCAGCAGGCTAAGGACAGGGGGTAGAAATGAGCAGTTCTTC
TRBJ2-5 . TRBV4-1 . CASSQAGETQYF TGCGCCAGCAGCCAAGCGGGAGAGACCCAGTACTTC
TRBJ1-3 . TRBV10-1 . CASSGRVSVFSGNTIYF TGCGCCAGCAGCGGCAGGGTCAGCGTATTCTCTGGAAACACCATATATTTT
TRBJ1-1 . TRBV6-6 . CASSYGLQSYTEAFF TGTGCCAGCAGTTACGGGCTTCAGTCATACACTGAAGCTTTCTTT
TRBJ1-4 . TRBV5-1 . CASSPTGSGEKLFF TGCGCCAGCAGCCCGACCGGTAGCGGTGAAAAACTGTTTTTT
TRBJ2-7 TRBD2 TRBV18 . CASSSSSGSTYEQYF TGTGCCAGCTCATCGTCTAGCGGTAGTACCTACGAGCAGTACTTC
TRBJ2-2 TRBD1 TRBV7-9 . CASSLRGPSTGELFF TGTGCCAGCAGCTTAAGGGGGCCGAGCACCGGGGAGCTGTTTTTT
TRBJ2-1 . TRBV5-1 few CASSERVESEQFF TGCGCCAGCAGCGAGCGAGTTGAGAGTGAGCAGTTCTTC
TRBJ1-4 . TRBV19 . CASSMGEGVNEKLFF TGTGCCAGTAGTATGGGAGAAGGAGTTAATGAAAAACTGTTTTTT
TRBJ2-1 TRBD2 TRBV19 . CASSITSGRDEQFF TGTGCCAGTAGTATAACTAGCGGAAGGGATGAGCAGTTCTTC
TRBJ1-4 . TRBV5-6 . CASSKMGSDNEKLFF TGTGCCAGCAGCAAGATGGGGAGTGACAATGAAAAACTGTTTTTT
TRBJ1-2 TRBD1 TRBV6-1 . CASSEGTGGRYGYTF TGTGCCAGCAGTGAAGGGACAGGGGGCCGCTATGGCTACACCTTC
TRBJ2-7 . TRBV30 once CAWRAGSYAYEQYF TGTGCCTGGAGGGCCGGGTCTTACGCCTACGAGCAGTACTTC
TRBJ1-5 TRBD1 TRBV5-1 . CASSLGGQGGNQPQHF TGCGCCAGCAGCTTGGGGGGACAGGGCGGCAATCAGCCCCAGCATTTT
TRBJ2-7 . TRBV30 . CAWSDERQGPEQYF TGTGCCTGGAGTGACGAGCGGCAGGGGCCCGAGCAGTACTTC
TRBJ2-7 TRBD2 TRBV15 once CATSRDRGLEAYEQYF TGTGCCACCAGCAGAGATCGGGGACTAGAGGCCTACGAGCAGTACTTC
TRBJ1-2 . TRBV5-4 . CASSQIGGSNGYTF TGTGCCAGCAGCCAGATCGGGGGGTCGAATGGCTACACCTTC
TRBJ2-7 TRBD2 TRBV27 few CASSGGTSGRNEQYF TGTGCCAGCAGTGGGGGGACTAGCGGGAGGAACGAGCAGTACTTC
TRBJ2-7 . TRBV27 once CASGGSPSEQYF TGTGCCAGCGGGGGGAGTCCCTCCGAGCAGTACTTC
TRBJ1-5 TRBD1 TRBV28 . CASSPDQGAGNQPQHF TGTGCCAGCAGTCCGGATCAGGGGGCCGGCAATCAGCCCCAGCATTTT
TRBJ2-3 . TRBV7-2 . CASSSRGTDTQYF TGTGCCAGCAGCTCCAGGGGCACAGATACGCAGTATTTT
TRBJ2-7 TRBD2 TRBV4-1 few CASSQASGATYEQYF TGCGCCAGCAGCCAGGCTAGCGGGGCGACCTACGAGCAGTACTTC
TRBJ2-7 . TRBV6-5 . CASSYGTLGDEQYF TGTGCCAGCAGTTACGGAACCCTAGGCGACGAGCAGTACTTC
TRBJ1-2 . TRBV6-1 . CASSRGSEGYTF TGTGCCAGCAGCAGGGGATCCGAAGGCTACACCTTC
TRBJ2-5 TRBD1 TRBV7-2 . CASTLGTAKETQYF TGTGCCAGCACCTTAGGGACAGCAAAAGAGACCCAGTACTTC
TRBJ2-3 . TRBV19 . CASRATRLADTDTQYF TGTGCCAGTAGGGCCACGAGGTTAGCGGACACAGATACGCAGTATTTT
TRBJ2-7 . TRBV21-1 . CASVPERDYEQYF TGTGCCAGCGTCCCGGAGAGAGACTACGAGCAGTACTTC
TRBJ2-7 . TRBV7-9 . CASRSEGIYEQYF TGTGCCAGCAGGTCGGAGGGAATCTACGAGCAGTACTTC
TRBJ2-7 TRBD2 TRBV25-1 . CASSGRLAGSEQYF TGTGCCAGCAGTGGACGACTAGCAGGTAGCGAGCAGTACTTC
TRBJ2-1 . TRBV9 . CASSSRGRGTDNEQFF TGTGCCAGCAGCTCTAGAGGCAGGGGAACGGACAATGAGCAGTTCTTC
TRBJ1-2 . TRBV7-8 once CASSLGGSSGYTF TGTGCCAGCAGCTTAGGAGGAAGTTCAGGCTACACCTTC
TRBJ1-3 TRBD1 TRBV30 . CAWSPDRVSGNTIYF TGTGCCTGGAGTCCGGACAGGGTCTCTGGAAACACCATATATTTT
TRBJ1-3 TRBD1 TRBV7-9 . CASSLPDRGGTIYF TGTGCCAGCAGCCTCCCAGACAGGGGAGGCACCATATATTTT
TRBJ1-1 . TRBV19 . CASSIGGNTEAFF TGTGCCAGTAGTATCGGGGGGAACACTGAAGCTTTCTTT
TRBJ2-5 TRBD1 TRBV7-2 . CASSKLGTGRQETQYF TGTGCCAGCAGCAAACTCGGGACAGGGAGGCAAGAGACCCAGTACTTC
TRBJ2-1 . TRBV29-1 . CSVVPYNEQFF TGCAGCGTTGTCCCGTACAATGAGCAGTTCTTC